The clone carrying this T cell receptor (beta chain) has a count of ten or more. Antigen unknown. This beta chain is a stray sequence in a library constructed for alpha chains; its clone size is not meaningful. Time point described: sample taken at primary tumor resection. These data belong to a study of spatial heterogeneity in lung cancer. Overall study results and limits: Nonsynonymous mutation counts, ubiquitous and regional, were tracked by the respective counts of ubiquitous and regional expanded TCRs. Intratumoral expanded alpha and beta TCR counts were found to track tumor mutation counts.

V was trimmed by 2 bases and J by 3 bases, leaving 6 bases between them. Germline CDR1 is SGHAT and CDR2 is FQNNGV. The CDR3 runs to 13 residues. TCRdb used MiXCR to reprocess the 5' RACE reads, holding one entry per CDR3 protein. The sample contains thousands of distinct CDR3 sequences, around an eighth of which appear only once. The source of this sequence is a male donor with early-stage non-small cell lung cancer. This material consisted of lung tumor tissue, taken at surgery. This chain uses TRBV11-2 with TRBJ2-3; no reliable D call. The CDR3 sequence: CASSLSLTDTQYF. As DNA, the CDR3 is TGTGCCAGCAGCTTATCATTGACAGATACGCAGTATTTT.